Following are 22 T cell receptor beta chains from one sample sequenced in a study of T cells after yellow fever vaccination. TCRdb ran MiXCR on the 5' RACE reads and lists one entry per CDR3 protein. The profile shows about 300,000 distinct CDR3 sequences, around 10% of them singletons. Specimen: CD4+ T cells sorted from PBMCs, collected 5 days after the yellow fever booster vaccination. These receptors all come from a man younger than 35 who received the YFV17D yellow fever vaccine.

With respect to this clonotype: A much larger clone differs from this one at a single base, so this may be a read error. V gene TRBV3-1 combines with J gene TRBJ2-3; the match to TRBD2 covers 8 bases. Germline assignment: CDR1 LGHDT and CDR2 YNNKEL (reference sequence). The CDR3 spans 15 residues. CDR3 sequence (DNA): TGTGCCAGCAGCCGGTCCCCGGGGGGGCAAGATACGCAGTTTTTT. Protein: CASSRSPGGQDTQFF.

The chain employs TRBV19 and TRBJ2-3; 7 bases align to TRBD1. In germline, CDR1 is LNHDA, CDR2 SQIVND (reference sequence). Trimming cost V 6 bases and J 5 bases; bases outside gene matches: 5. This CDR3 has 13 residues. The CDR3 region is CASSDRAGDTQYF. The DNA of the CDR3 is TGTGCCAGTAGCGACAGGGCGGGAGATACGCAGTATTTT.

The gene calls are TRBV7-9 and TRBJ2-5; TRBD2 matches at 11 bases. Germline trimming cut 4 bases from V and 2 bases from J; bases unmatched to any gene: 3. Germline loops: CDR1 SEHNR, CDR2 FQNEAQ (reference sequence). The CDR3 sequence is 15 residues long. CDR3 sequence reads: CASSSTSGAQETQYF. The CDR3 DNA reads as TGTGCCAGCAGCTCGACTAGCGGGGCGCAAGAGACCCAGTACTTC.

The chain recombines TRBV6-6 with TRBJ2-7; 10 bases align to TRBD1. Per the germline V gene, CDR1 is MNHNY and CDR2 is SVGAGI (reference sequence). The CDR3 is 15 amino acids. J lost 3 bases, V lost 0 bases, and 2 bases had no gene match. The CDR3: CASSYSRDRGYEQYF. The CDR3 DNA sequence: TGTGCCAGCAGTTACTCTCGGGACAGGGGCTACGAGCAGTACTTC.

This clonotype came up a few times. The rearrangement links TRBV18 to TRBJ2-4; the match to TRBD2 covers 7 bases. J lost 0 bases, V lost 3 bases, and 5 bases had no gene match. Germline lookup yields CDR1 KGHSH and CDR2 LQKENI. This CDR3 region has 16 residues. In nucleotides, the CDR3 is TGTGCCAGCTCACCGCCGGGGGGAGTAGCCAAAAACATTCAGTACTTC. This translates into CASSPPGGVAKNIQYF.

This clonotype has only a few counts. The chain links TRBV4-2 to TRBJ2-1, with 7 positions matching TRBD2. The trim removed 2 bases at V and 6 bases at J, leaving 16 bases unmatched. Per the germline V gene, CDR1 is LGHNA and CDR2 is YNFKEQ. The CDR3 consists of 18 residues. The CDR3 DNA reads as TGTGCCAGCAGCCAAACCCCCCTCTTGGGCGGGGGAACCAATGAGCAGTTCTTC. Protein: CASSQTPLLGGGTNEQFF.

This chain links TRBV4-2 with TRBJ2-2; D unresolved. This CDR3 contains 14 residues. The germline gives CDR1 LGHNA, CDR2 YNFKEQ. The V end was cut by 4 bases, the J end by 5 bases, with 11 bases between. CDR3 sequence: CASSPPRHTGELFF. The CDR3 DNA reads TGTGCCAGCAGCCCCCCCCGTCATACCGGGGAGCTGTTTTTT.

This chain links TRBV7-3 with TRBJ2-6, with unresolved D. V shed 5 bases and J shed 0 bases, with 11 bases lying between them. The germline gives CDR1 SGHTA, CDR2 FQGTGA. The CDR3 runs 16 residues. The CDR3 spells CASSATRSSGANVLTF. CDR3 nucleotide sequence: TGTGCCAGCAGCGCCACTCGCAGCTCTGGGGCCAACGTCCTGACTTTC.

This clonotype was detected only a few times. The rearrangement uses TRBV28 and TRBJ1-2; D not resolved. Per germline, CDR1 MDHEN and CDR2 SYDVKM. This CDR3 is built from 11 residues. The V end was cut by 1 base, the J end by 8 bases, with 5 bases between. As DNA, the CDR3 is TGTGCCAGCAGTTTATCCAGGGGCTACACCTTC. It yields the protein CASSLSRGYTF.

This clonotype was picked up a small number of times. V usage is TRBV18 and J usage is TRBJ1-6; 7 bases are a match to TRBD1. Germline lookup yields CDR1 KGHSH and CDR2 LQKENI. The J segment lost 10 bases and the V segment lost 4 bases, leaving 4 bases of the junction unmatched. The CDR3 contains 13 residues. CDR3: CASSLAGGSPLHF. The CDR3 DNA sequence: TGTGCCAGCTCACTGGCAGGGGGATCACCCCTCCACTTT. The full variable domain, completed using reference TRBV18 and TRBJ1-6, is NAGVMQNPRHLVRRRGQEARLRCSPMKGHSHVYWYRQLPEEGLKFMVYLQKENIIDESGMPKERFSAEFPKEGPSILRIQQVVRGDSAAYFCASSLAGGSPLHFGNGTRLTVT.

J is TRBJ1-2 and V is TRBV6-5; D gene ambiguous. V shed 0 bases and J shed 3 bases, with 5 bases lying between them. The length of the CDR3 is 13 residues. Germline CDR1 reads MNHEY; CDR2 reads SVGAGI. CDR3 sequence reads: CASSYSLDYGYTF. The CDR3 bases are TGTGCCAGCAGTTACTCGCTGGACTATGGCTACACCTTC.

This sequence joins TRBV7-2 and TRBJ1-2, with D possibly being TRBD1 (5 bases). Per germline, CDR1 SGHTA and CDR2 FQGNSA. CDR3 length equals 15 residues. V was cut by 1 base and J by 9 bases, with 18 bases left in between. The CDR3: CASSLGMTPGGSYTF. As DNA, the CDR3 is TGTGCCAGCAGCTTAGGGATGACTCCGGGGGGAAGCTACACCTTC.

This clonotype was counted between two and nine times. The rearrangement links TRBV7-2 to TRBJ2-1; the D gene is possibly TRBD1 (5 bases). Trimming took 3 bases from V and 5 from J, leaving 14 bases between them. Looked up from germline, CDR1 is SGHTA and CDR2 is FQGNSA. The CDR3 sequence is 15 residues long. The CDR3 DNA is TGTGCCAGCAGCTTCGGCAGGGAATGGGACAATGAGCAGTTCTTC. Amino acid sequence: CASSFGREWDNEQFF.

This clonotype was observed a few times. The chain joins TRBV24-1 to TRBJ2-1; 11 bases are a match to TRBD2. The CDR3 totals 14 residues. Germline CDR1 KGHDR, CDR2 SFDVKD. J gave up 6 bases and V 5 bases, and 2 bases lay outside the gene matches. As DNA, the CDR3 is TGTGCCACCAGTGTAGCGGGGGGGTCCAATGAGCAGTTCTTC. Its protein is CATSVAGGSNEQFF.

The chain combines TRBV10-3 with TRBJ2-7; tentative D call: TRBD2 (6 bases). Trimming removed 3 bases at V and 6 bases at J, with 18 bases between. CDR3 length: 15 amino acids. Germline CDR1 reads ENHRY; CDR2 reads SYGVKD. The CDR3 loop is CAISDWEVPEPEQYF. In DNA form, the CDR3 reads TGTGCCATCAGTGATTGGGAGGTCCCAGAGCCCGAGCAGTACTTC.

The chain joins TRBV6-1 to TRBJ2-7; D is possibly TRBD1 (6 bases). The CDR3 loop spans 13 amino acids. From germline, CDR1 is MNHNS and CDR2 SASEGT. V was shortened by 1 base and J by 3 bases, with 7 bases between the two germline ends. The CDR3 DNA is TGTGCCAGCAGTGAAGACAGGGTCTACGAGCAGTACTTC. It translates to CASSEDRVYEQYF.

The chain combines TRBV7-9 with TRBJ2-3; 12 bases map to TRBD1. This CDR3 region has 15 residues. Germline CDR1 SEHNR, CDR2 FQNEAQ (reference sequence). With V trimmed by 7 bases and J by 9 bases, 11 bases remained unmatched. The CDR3 is CASTEEGTGGGTQYF. The CDR3 bases are TGTGCCAGCACCGAGGAGGGGACAGGGGGCGGAACGCAGTATTTT.

This clonotype was seen more than once but under ten times. The V call is TRBV6-2 or TRBV6-3, the J call TRBJ2-6; D uncertain. From germline, CDR1 is MNHEY and CDR2 SVGEGT. With 2 bases removed from V and 5 bases from J, the gap between germline ends came to 10 bases. The CDR3 has 15 amino acids. The CDR3 here is CASSYPNRWANVLTF. The CDR3 nucleotides read TGTGCCAGCAGTTACCCAAACAGATGGGCCAACGTCCTGACTTTC.

This clonotype was picked up a small number of times. J is TRBJ1-5 and V is TRBV24-1; no definite D call. The CDR3 length is 12 residues. V was clipped by 0 bases and J by 11 bases, with 7 bases between them. From germline, CDR1 is KGHDR and CDR2 SFDVKD. The CDR3 bases are TGTGCCACCAGTGATTTGTTCGGGGCCCAGCATTTT. Residues: CATSDLFGAQHF.

This chain joins TRBV24-1 and TRBJ2-3, with TRBD1 matching 7 bases. The CDR3 contains 16 residues. The trim removed 4 bases at V and 0 bases at J, leaving 6 bases unmatched. CDR1 and CDR2 (germline): KGHDR, SFDVKD. CDR3 DNA sequence: TGTGCCACCAGTGACGCAGGGGGTGCTAGCACAGATACGCAGTATTTT. Translated, it gives CATSDAGGASTDTQYF.

Note on this clonotype: A read error is possible here, since a much larger clone lies one base away. V gene TRBV2 combines with J gene TRBJ2-3, with TRBD2 matching over 8 bases. Germline V gives CDR1 SNHLY, CDR2 FYNNEI. This CDR3 is 15 amino acids long. V lost 5 bases to trimming and J lost 6 bases; unmatched junction nucleotides: 10. The CDR3 nucleotides read TGTGCCAGCAGTCCGCGGGGGGCCTCACTGGATACGCAGTATTTT. As protein: CASSPRGASLDTQYF. The complete variable domain, with remaining parts taken from reference TRBV2 and TRBJ2-3, reads EPEVTQTPSHQVTQMGQEVILRCVPISNHLYFYWYRQILGQKVEFLVSFYNNEISEKSEIFDDQFSVERPDGSNFTLKIRSTKLEDSAMYFCASSPRGASLDTQYFGPGTRLTVL.

Only a few counts were recorded for this clonotype. V usage is TRBV4-3 and J usage is TRBJ2-3; D is tentatively TRBD1 or TRBD2 (6 bases each). CDR1 LGHNA and CDR2 YSLEER come from the germline V gene. This CDR3 comprises 17 residues. Deletions cut 0 bases from V and 6 bases from J, with 19 bases between. The CDR3 DNA reads TGCGCCAGCAGCCAAGAACGCCGGGGGCGCCCGGGGGATACGCAGTATTTT. It specifies CASSQERRGRPGDTQYF.